This TCR beta chain was identified during a study of vaccination and CD4 T cells after COVID-19. J lost 4 bases, V lost 4 bases, and 4 bases had no gene match. Germline V CDR1 and CDR2: KGHDR, SFDVKD. The length of the CDR3 is 15 residues. The treatment is: approximately 10-day PBMC culture with coronavirus spike peptide pools or control peptides (ViraFEST assay). Details on this clonotype: Its target is unknown.

The Oncomine TCR Beta short-read assay sequenced DNA from cultured CD4+ T cells. TCRdb re-called the PCR reads with MiXCR, one entry per CDR3 protein. The profile covers roughly 12,000 distinct CDR3 sequences, with roughly four fifths appearing a single time and roughly 7.8% taken by the ten largest. This chain uses TRBV24-1 with TRBJ1-5; the match to TRBD1 covers 9 bases. This TCR was recovered from a human donor who received a COVID-19 vaccine. The input for sequencing was CD4+ T cells from blood, cultured in vitro, taken after SARS-CoV-2 vaccination. The DNA for the CDR3 is TGTGCCACCAGTGACACCGACAGGGGGAATCAGCCCCAGCATTTT. Its translation is CATSDTDRGNQPQHF.